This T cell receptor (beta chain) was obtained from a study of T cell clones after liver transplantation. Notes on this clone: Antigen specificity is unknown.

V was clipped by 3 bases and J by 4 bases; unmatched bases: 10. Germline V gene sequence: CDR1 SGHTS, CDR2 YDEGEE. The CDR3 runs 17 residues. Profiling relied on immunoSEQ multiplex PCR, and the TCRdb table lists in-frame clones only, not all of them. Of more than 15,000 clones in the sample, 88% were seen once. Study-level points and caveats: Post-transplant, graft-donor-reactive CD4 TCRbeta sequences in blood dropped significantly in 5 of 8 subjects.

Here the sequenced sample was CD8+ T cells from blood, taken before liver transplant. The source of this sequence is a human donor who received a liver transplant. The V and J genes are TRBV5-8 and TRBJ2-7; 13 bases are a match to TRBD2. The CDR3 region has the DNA TGTGCCAGCAGCTGGTGGACTAGCGGGAGATTGGTGTACGAGCAGTACTTC. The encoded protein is CASSWWTSGRLVYEQYF.